The present T cell receptor beta chain was sequenced within a study of beta chain features in type 1 diabetes. Study-level findings and limits: cDNA-based sequencing might over-represent cells highly expressing TCR.

V trimming: 8 bases; J trimming: 5 bases; junction bases outside the gene matches: 32. The CDR3 contains 21 residues. Germline V gives CDR1 MDHEN, CDR2 SYDVKM. All of the isolated RNA was reverse transcribed, so expressed TCRB transcripts were sequenced. Sequencing used immunoSEQ multiplex PCR; TCRdb keeps in-frame clones, though not all of them. The sample shows 250,000 to 350,000 clones, approximately 10% of them seen only once. This clone was detected only a few times. Its antigen is not known. Sequencing was carried out using naive CD4+ T cells from blood. The receptor comes from a woman aged 25 to 45 in good health. The chain uses TRBV28 and TRBJ2-7, with 8 bases aligning to TRBD2. CDR3 nucleotide sequence: TGTGCCAGCTTTTCCCGACGCGGGGGGACACGGAGTTCAAAGGTGTCCCACGAGCAGTACTTC. It specifies CASFSRRGGTRSSKVSHEQYF.